Below, 8 T cell receptor beta chains from the same sample are listed, as sequenced in a study of blood T cell repertoires in COVID-19. The assay was immunoSEQ multiplex PCR, and TCRdb's table has in-frame clones only and misses some. There are under 250,000 clones in the sample; approximately 84% occur only once, and 3% to 3.5% lies in the top ten. Sequencing was done on a sample of peripheral blood. The receptors were gathered from a woman younger than 45 who had recovered from COVID-19.

The chain couples TRBV18 to TRBJ1-5; 9 nucleotides align to TRBD1. The germline V gene encodes CDR1 KGHSH and CDR2 LQKENI. The V and J ends lost 8 bases and 6 bases, in that order; junction bases with no gene match: 8. This CDR3 is 14 amino acids long. DNA of the CDR3: TGTGCCAGCGCACGACAGGGGGACGGTCAGCCCCAGCATTTT. This sequence encodes CASARQGDGQPQHF. Filled out from reference TRBV18 and TRBJ1-5, the complete variable domain reads NAGVMQNPRHLVRRRGQEARLRCSPMKGHSHVYWYRQLPEEGLKFMVYLQKENIIDESGMPKERFSAEFPKEGPSILRIQQVVRGDSAAYFCASARQGDGQPQHFGDGTRLSIL.

V gene TRBV4-2 combines with J gene TRBJ2-7, with D unclear. Trimming removed 0 bases from V and 3 bases from J, with 9 bases in between. The CDR3 consists of 14 residues. Germline V gene sequence: CDR1 LGHNA, CDR2 YNFKEQ. CDR3 residues: CASSQEKHNYEQYF. The CDR3 DNA reads TGTGCCAGCAGCCAAGAGAAACATAACTACGAGCAGTACTTC.

The J gene is TRBJ2-5, the V gene TRBV5-6, with 12 bases lining up with TRBD2. Germline CDR1 is SGHDT and CDR2 is YYEEEE. The CDR3 contains 15 residues. V was pared by 2 bases and J by 6 bases, with 5 bases of the junction left unmatched. CDR3 sequence reads: CASSFSSGRGKTQYF. The DNA for the CDR3 is TGTGCCAGCAGCTTTTCTAGCGGGAGGGGAAAGACCCAGTACTTC.

Ten or more counts support this clone. This chain uses TRBV28 with TRBJ2-4, with TRBD2 matching 7 bases. The CDR3 is made up of 13 amino acids. V was pared by 5 bases and J by 6 bases, with 4 bases of the junction left unmatched. The germline CDR1 and CDR2 sequences are MDHEN and SYDVKM. CDR3 in DNA: TGTGCCAGCAGTAGACTAGCCGGAAACATTCAGTACTTC. This encodes CASSRLAGNIQYF.

This chain joins TRBV28 and TRBJ2-1, with a possible D match to TRBD1 (6 bases). The germline V and J ends were trimmed by 6 bases and 0 bases, with 12 bases remaining between them. The CDR3 extends over 15 amino acids. The germline CDR1 and CDR2 sequences are MDHEN and SYDVKM. CDR3: CASRSQGSSYNEQFF. As DNA, the CDR3 is TGTGCCAGCAGATCCCAGGGGAGCTCCTACAATGAGCAGTTCTTC.

The V and J genes are TRBV7-9 and TRBJ1-1; D is uncertain. Germline V lookup: CDR1 SEHNR, CDR2 FQNEAQ (reference sequence). The ends were cut back, 3 bases at V and 3 bases at J, with 14 bases in the middle. The CDR3 is 15 residues long. CDR3 in amino acids: CASSLSRQWDTEAFF. For the CDR3, the DNA is TGTGCCAGCAGCTTGTCGCGGCAATGGGACACTGAAGCTTTCTTT. Supplemented by reference TRBV7-9 and TRBJ1-1, the full variable domain reads DTGVSQNPRHKITKRGQNVTFRCDPISEHNRLYWYRQTLGQGPEFLTYFQNEAQLEKSRLLSDRFSAERPKGSFSTLEIQRTEQGDSAMYLCASSLSRQWDTEAFFGQGTRLTVV.

The J gene is TRBJ1-6, the V gene TRBV19; D is ambiguous. Trimming shortened V by 5 bases and J by 0 bases, and 14 bases separated the two germline ends. From germline, CDR1 is LNHDA and CDR2 SQIVND (reference sequence). This CDR3 has 17 residues. CDR3 coding DNA: TGTGCCAGTAGTCCCAGACTTTTAAGCTCCTATAATTCACCCCTCCACTTT. This gives the protein CASSPRLLSSYNSPLHF.

J is TRBJ2-3 and V is TRBV6-5; TRBD1 agrees at 8 bases. After removal of 2 bases from V and 3 bases from J, the junction contained 7 bases not matched to a gene. Germline V CDR1 and CDR2: MNHEY, SVGAGI. The CDR3 length is 16 residues. The CDR3 DNA reads as TGTGCCAGCAGTTACCCCGGACAGGGTGGAACAGATACGCAGTATTTT. It specifies CASSYPGQGGTDTQYF.